This TCR beta chain was observed in a study of T cells in localized non-small cell lung cancer. Findings and caveats of the study: Uninvolved adjacent lung, not tumor, had the highest T cell clonality.

About this clone itself: As yet, its antigen is unknown.

Clones were read by immunoSEQ multiplex PCR, and TCRdb kept only the in-frame ones, dropping some. In the table there are tens of thousands of clones, roughly nine tenths of which are singletons. Sequencing was performed on peripheral blood, taken before any cancer treatment. The TCR comes from a man aged 35 to 69 with stage I squamous cell lung carcinoma.

CDR3 in amino acids: CASSQGEQGVFYEQYF. Here the CDR3 DNA reads TGCGCCAGCAGCCAAGGCGAACAGGGGGTATTCTACGAGCAGTACTTC. The chain links TRBV4-1 to TRBJ2-7; 8 bases are shared with TRBD1. The CDR3 has 16 residues. Germline V lookup: CDR1 MGHRA, CDR2 YSYEKL. With 1 base clipped from V and 3 bases from J, the junction kept 8 bases outside the gene matches.